A selection of T cell receptor beta chains follows, all from one sample in a study of blood T cells in healthy people across ages. TCRdb re-called the 5' RACE reads with MiXCR, one entry per CDR3 protein. Of around 1,800,000 distinct CDR3 sequences in the sample, about two fifths were seen once. Sequenced: blood. These receptors were collected from a human donor in good health. The CDR3 runs from the conserved cysteine through the conserved F or W. Each record gives: V gene, J gene, CDR3 protein.

>TRBV28|TRBJ2-5
CASSPTAYQETQYF
>TRBV7-9|TRBJ2-5
CASSQRSQETQYF
>TRBV10-3|TRBJ2-7
CAISVTESSYEQYF
>TRBV3-1|TRBJ2-3
CASSPASDTDTQYF
>TRBV2|TRBJ2-5
CASEVQGFQETQYF
>TRBV4-3|TRBJ1-2
CASSQERARDYGYTF
>TRBV11-3|TRBJ2-4
CASSPQRGAGNIQYF
>TRBV20-1|TRBJ2-3
CSVPDRIRDTQYF
>TRBV29-1|TRBJ2-7
CSVEIDHEQYF
>TRBV6-5|TRBJ2-3
CASSYSTSGGSDPQYF
>TRBV24-1|TRBJ2-5
CATSDFLGQGPQETQYF
>TRBV4-2|TRBJ2-5
CASSRGDLGPGTQYF
>TRBV12-3/TRBV12-4|TRBJ1-1
CASSPDDPGAEAFF
>TRBV7-2|TRBJ2-3
CATRLGPDFVDTQYF
>TRBV20-1|TRBJ2-1
CSVLLSGGNEQFF
>TRBV5-5|TRBJ2-7
CASSSPLQGKVTYEQYF
>TRBV13|TRBJ2-3
CASSLGPRAEDTQYF
>TRBV18|TRBJ2-3
CASASRQISTDTQYF
>TRBV20-1|TRBJ2-1
CSARAPRLEEQFF